Shown below are 22 T cell receptor beta chains from a single sample sequenced in a study of shared clonotypes between healthy human individuals. The protocol was immunoSEQ multiplex PCR, while the TCRdb copy is restricted to in-frame clones and leaves out a portion. Altogether 950,000 to 1,200,000 clones are present, 70% to 80% being singletons, with the ten largest covering roughly 0.83%. Sequencing input: memory CD4+ T cells from PBMCs. Subset of the sample: CD45RA-negative fraction. These receptors were obtained from a man in his late teens or twenties in good health. Some clones in this sample may be carry-over from other donors' samples.

Ten or more counts support this clone. V and J are TRBV5-1 and TRBJ2-2, with D tentatively TRBD1 (5 bases). The CDR3 consists of 14 residues. Trimming pared 6 bases from V and 2 bases from J, leaving 11 bases between. The V gene's germline CDR1 is SGHRS and CDR2 YFSETQ. The CDR3 loop reads CASNPDRNTGELFF. In DNA form, the CDR3 reads TGCGCCAGCAACCCCGACAGAAACACCGGGGAGCTGTTTTTT.

The chain joins TRBV14 to TRBJ2-1; 8 bases match TRBD2. CDR1 SGHDN and CDR2 FVKESK come from the germline V gene. There are 15 residues in the CDR3. Unmatched junction bases numbered 0, after V lost 2 bases and J lost 0 bases. CDR3 in DNA: TGTGCCAGCAGCCAAACTAGCGGCTCCTACAATGAGCAGTTCTTC. This sequence encodes CASSQTSGSYNEQFF.

The chain links TRBV7-2 to TRBJ2-3; D is ambiguous. The CDR3 loop spans 14 amino acids. The V and J ends lost 2 bases and 3 bases respectively, with 9 bases between them. The germline CDR1 and CDR2 sequences are SGHTA and FQGNSA. CDR3: CASSLFARTDTQYF. CDR3 DNA: TGTGCCAGCAGCTTATTCGCCCGAACAGATACGCAGTATTTT.

This clone has just a few counts. The CDR3 DNA sequence: TGTGCCAGCAGTGTTGACAGCAATCAGCCCCAGCATTTT. It codes for CASSVDSNQPQHF. The J gene is TRBJ1-5, the V gene TRBV2; D ambiguous. CDR1 SNHLY and CDR2 FYNNEI come from the germline V gene. Deletions cut 4 bases from V and 1 base from J, with 5 bases between. This CDR3 spans 13 amino acids.

The chain links TRBV25-1 to TRBJ2-5; tentative D call: TRBD2 (5 bases). This CDR3 has 15 amino acids. The V end was cut by 1 base, the J end by 2 bases, with 11 bases between. Germline assignment: CDR1 MGHDK and CDR2 SYGVNS. CDR3 bases: TGTGCCAGCAGTGAATGGAGGCTACAACAAGAGACCCAGTACTTC. The encoded protein is CASSEWRLQQETQYF.

V and J are TRBV4-2 and TRBJ1-2; TRBD1 matches 9 bases. This CDR3 is built from 15 residues. V shed 5 bases, J shed 3 bases, and the junction held 7 bases outside the gene matches. Looked up from germline, CDR1 is LGHNA and CDR2 is YNFKEQ. CDR3 sequence reads: CASSIQRTGDYGYTF. Written as DNA, the CDR3 is TGTGCCAGCAGCATCCAGAGGACAGGGGACTATGGCTACACCTTC.

The rearrangement uses TRBV7-3 and TRBJ2-3, with D perhaps TRBD1 or TRBD2 (7 bases each). CDR1 and CDR2 (germline): SGHTA, FQGTGA. The CDR3 runs to 15 residues. The V gene lost 3 bases and the J gene lost 5 bases, with 15 bases spanning the gap. CDR3 in amino acids: CASSLGGTVGDTQYF. The DNA for the CDR3 is TGTGCCAGCAGCTTGGGAGGGACAGTCGGAGATACGCAGTATTTT.

The chain links TRBV28 to TRBJ1-2; D remains ambiguous. This CDR3 has 14 amino acids. Germline lookup yields CDR1 MDHEN and CDR2 SYDVKM. The V end was cut by 2 bases, the J end by 8 bases, with 15 bases between. The CDR3 here is CASSLGQPIRGYTF. The CDR3 nucleotides read TGTGCCAGCAGTTTAGGGCAGCCTATCAGGGGCTACACCTTC.

This chain joins TRBV7-2 and TRBJ1-1, with D perhaps matching TRBD1 (6 bases). Germline CDR1 and CDR2: SGHTA and FQGNSA. This CDR3 has 14 residues. V was clipped by 4 bases and J by 7 bases, with 16 bases between them. The CDR3 DNA is TGTGCCAGCAGCTCAAGCAGGGGTGAGGTTGAAGCTTTCTTT. It encodes CASSSSRGEVEAFF.

The CDR3 bases are TGTGCCAGCAGAGACCTGAATGGACCCCAGCATTTT. Protein sequence: CASRDLNGPQHF. This chain joins TRBV28 and TRBJ1-5; D not resolved. CDR3 length equals 12 residues. Germline V gene lookup returns CDR1 MDHEN and CDR2 SYDVKM. V lost 6 bases, J lost 10 bases, and 13 bases lay in between. Drawing the rest from reference TRBV28 and TRBJ1-5, the complete variable domain is DVKVTQSSRYLVKRTGEKVFLECVQDMDHENMFWYRQDPGLGLRLIYFSYDVKMKEKGDIPEGYSVSREKKERFSLILESASTNQTSMYLCASRDLNGPQHFGDGTRLSIL.

The V and J genes are TRBV28 and TRBJ2-7; D might be TRBD1 (7 bases). The V end was cut by 7 bases, the J end by 1 base, with 23 bases between. Germline V gene lookup returns CDR1 MDHEN and CDR2 SYDVKM. The length of the CDR3 is 17 residues. CDR3: CASTNFGGQSYSYEQYF. For the CDR3, the DNA is TGTGCCAGCACCAATTTCGGGGGACAGTCGTATTCCTACGAGCAGTACTTC.

This rearrangement joins TRBV10-2 to TRBJ1-1; D is possibly TRBD1 (5 bases). Germline V gene lookup returns CDR1 WSHSY and CDR2 SAAADI. V was trimmed by 6 bases and J by 1 base, leaving 12 bases between them. The CDR3 covers 14 residues. CDR3 bases: TGCGCCAGCAGCCTGGGGCAGGGGAACACTGAAGCTTTCTTT. Its translation: CASSLGQGNTEAFF.

This rearrangement joins TRBV5-1 to TRBJ2-5; D might be TRBD1 or TRBD2, each matching 5 bases. Germline CDR1 is SGHRS and CDR2 is YFSETQ. Trimming shortened V by 4 bases and J by 1 base, and 11 bases separated the two germline ends. The CDR3 totals 14 residues. CDR3 sequence: CASSTGPSQETQYF. The CDR3 region has the DNA TGCGCCAGCAGCACGGGACCGTCCCAAGAGACCCAGTACTTC.

This clone appeared once. V and J are TRBV19 and TRBJ1-2, with TRBD1 identical over 8 bases. The germline V gene encodes CDR1 LNHDA and CDR2 SQIVND (reference sequence). J lost 8 bases, V lost 4 bases, and 15 bases had no gene match. The CDR3 has 16 residues. CDR3 sequence: CASSTVKAGQVWGYTF. CDR3 nucleotide sequence: TGTGCCAGTAGTACCGTTAAGGCGGGACAGGTTTGGGGCTACACCTTC.

The V call is TRBV6-6, the J call TRBJ2-2; no definite D call. Germline V gene data show CDR1 as MNHNY and CDR2 as SVGAGI (reference sequence). V was pared by 6 bases and J by 4 bases, with 6 bases between. The CDR3 has 12 amino acids. The CDR3 here is CASSQGTGELFF. The CDR3 coding sequence is TGTGCCAGCAGCCAAGGCACCGGGGAGCTGTTTTTT.

V usage is TRBV25-1 and J usage is TRBJ2-3; D call uncertain. V lost 6 bases and J lost 2, with 15 bases in between. CDR1 is MGHDK, CDR2 SYGVNS, per germline. This CDR3 region has 15 residues. For the CDR3, the DNA is TGTGCCAGCAGACCCACTACTCATTTCACAGATACGCAGTATTTT. It translates to CASRPTTHFTDTQYF.

In the case of this clone: This sample includes further DNA sequences coding for the same CDR3. This chain uses TRBV5-1 with TRBJ2-3; no firm D call. The CDR3 runs 12 residues. V was cut by 0 bases and J by 4 bases, with 3 bases left in between. The germline gives CDR1 SGHRS, CDR2 YFSETQ. CDR3 amino acids: CASSLVADTQYF. The DNA of the CDR3 is TGCGCCAGCAGCTTGGTGGCAGATACGCAGTATTTT.

This clone was recorded once. J is TRBJ2-5 and V is TRBV7-9; TRBD2 agrees at 7 bases. J was trimmed by 4 bases and V by 3 bases; bases with no gene match: 8. Germline lookup yields CDR1 SEHNR and CDR2 FQNEAQ (reference sequence). The CDR3 has 15 amino acids. The CDR3 spells CASSFGGSALETQYF. The CDR3 region has the DNA TGTGCCAGCAGCTTCGGCGGGAGCGCTCTAGAGACCCAGTACTTC.

This chain connects TRBV5-4 to TRBJ2-7; D may be TRBD2 (6 bases). Germline V gene data show CDR1 as SGHNT and CDR2 as YYREEE (reference sequence). V shed 4 bases and J shed 2 bases, with 22 bases lying between them. This CDR3 region has 17 residues. The CDR3 here is CASSLGGAGIIPYEQYF. In DNA form, the CDR3 reads TGTGCCAGCAGCCTGGGGGGAGCAGGGATCATACCCTACGAGCAGTACTTC.

The V and J genes are TRBV9 and TRBJ2-3, with D perhaps TRBD1 (5 bases). The CDR3 runs to 15 residues. CDR1 is SGDLS, CDR2 YYNGEE, per germline. V lost 4 bases, J lost 8 bases, and 20 bases lay in between. The CDR3 DNA reads TGTGCCAGCAGCCTAAGCTCAGGGATTTCTGGTACGCAGTATTTT. Residues: CASSLSSGISGTQYF.

A note on this clone: The germline gene is not matched at one end of the junction; a read error may be the cause. The genes are TRBV7-8 and TRBJ2-7; D not resolved. Germline values: CDR1 SGHVS, CDR2 FQNEAQ. The CDR3 runs 12 residues. Here the CDR3 reads CASSQGPEQVPF. The DNA for the CDR3 is TGTGCCAGCAGCCAAGGCCCCGAGCAGGTTCCCTTC.

This clone is a singleton in its sample. V is TRBV5-4 and J is TRBJ2-2; 8 bases are shared with TRBD1. The CDR3 totals 15 residues. The germline gives CDR1 SGHNT, CDR2 YYREEE (reference sequence). V trimming: 4 bases; J trimming: 5 bases; junction bases outside the gene matches: 7. The chain's CDR3 is CASSRGQGQTGELFF. The DNA for the CDR3 is TGTGCCAGCAGCCGCGGACAGGGCCAAACCGGGGAGCTGTTTTTT. The variable domain in full, completed from reference TRBV5-4 and TRBJ2-2, reads ETGVTQSPTHLIKTRGQQVTLRCSSQSGHNTVSWYQQALGQGPQFIFQYYREEENGRGNFPPRFSGLQFPNYSSELNVNALELDDSALYLCASSRGQGQTGELFFGEGSRLTVL.